This is a list of T cell receptor beta chains from one sample in a study of response to subunit inactivated influenza vaccine. TCRdb passed the RT-PCR reads through MiXCR, listing each CDR3 protein once. The repertoire holds hundreds of thousands of distinct CDR3 sequences, 14% seen once, with around 6.5% in the top ten. The material sequenced was PBMCs from blood, taken 14 to 15 days before vaccination. Every receptor here comes from a man aged 45-65 years who received an inactivated influenza vaccine. Both conserved end residues are part of each CDR3. A D gene is named only where the DNA matches it firmly. Size values are once, few and many counts, or a class for expanded clones, and some rows have none.

len,d_gene,v_gene,j_gene,abundance,CDR3nt,CDR3aa
15,TRBD2,TRBV20-1,TRBJ2-3,.,TGCAGTCCCGGGGGGACTGGCGGGGGGGCTAATACGCAGTATTTT,CSPGGTGGGANTQYF
13,.,TRBV28,TRBJ2-7,few,TGTGCCAGCAAAGACAGCGAGCTCGTCGAGCAGTACTTC,CASKDSELVEQYF
12,TRBD1,TRBV7-2,TRBJ2-5,.,TGTGCCAGCAGCCGACCCGGACAGGGCCAGTACTTC,CASSRPGQGQYF
16,TRBD2,TRBV5-6,TRBJ2-3,.,TGTGCCAGCAGCTTGGTGCCGGGAGGGGTCACAGATATGCAGTATTTT,CASSLVPGGVTDMQYF
16,.,TRBV19,TRBJ1-2,.,TGTGCCAGTAGTCCAAACGTCAGGGGTACGAACTATGGCTACACCTTC,CASSPNVRGTNYGYTF
12,TRBD1,TRBV25-1,TRBJ1-2,.,TGTGCCAGCAGTGTCGGGACAGCTGGCTACACCTTC,CASSVGTAGYTF
14,.,TRBV6-1,TRBJ1-3,.,TGTGCCAGCAGGAAGGGTTTCTCTGGAAACACCATATATTTT,CASRKGFSGNTIYF
16,.,TRBV6-2/TRBV6-3,TRBJ2-1,.,TGTGCCAGCAGTTACATCCAGGGGGGTACCTACAATGAGCAGTTCTTC,CASSYIQGGTYNEQFF
16,.,TRBV5-1,TRBJ2-7,.,TGCGCCAGCAGCGTCGACTTACCCTGGGGGATCTACGAGCAGTACTTC,CASSVDLPWGIYEQYF
12,.,TRBV12-3/TRBV12-4,TRBJ2-2,many,TGTGCCAGCAGTTTTAACACCGGGGAGCTGTTTTTT,CASSFNTGELFF
15,TRBD2,TRBV30,TRBJ2-1,.,TGTGCCTGGAGTGTAATGCGGGAGACCTACAATGAGCAGTTCTTC,CAWSVMRETYNEQFF
13,.,TRBV28,TRBJ1-1,.,TGTGCCAGCAGGTCCGGAACCTTCACTGAAGCTTTCTTT,CASRSGTFTEAFF
13,.,TRBV20-1,TRBJ2-7,few,TGCAGTGCTAGGGCACCAGATCCTTACGAGCAGTACTTC,CSARAPDPYEQYF
15,TRBD1,TRBV19,TRBJ1-1,.,TGTGCCAGTAGTTCCCAGGGGGCAGTGATCACTGAAGCTTTCTTT,CASSSQGAVITEAFF
15,TRBD2,TRBV7-2,TRBJ2-3,.,TGTGCCAGCAGCTATAGCGGGGGGGCCGGAGATACGCAGTATTTT,CASSYSGGAGDTQYF
12,TRBD2,TRBV28,TRBJ2-7,.,TGTGCCAGCAGTTCGGGGGGGTGGGAGCAGTACTTC,CASSSGGWEQYF
13,TRBD1,TRBV6-2/TRBV6-3,TRBJ2-7,.,TGTGCCAGCAGGTTAACAGGGGACTACGAGCAGTACTTC,CASRLTGDYEQYF
15,.,TRBV15,TRBJ1-4,few,TGTGCCACCAGCAGAGATGATCGGGGGAATGAAAAACTGTTTTTT,CATSRDDRGNEKLFF